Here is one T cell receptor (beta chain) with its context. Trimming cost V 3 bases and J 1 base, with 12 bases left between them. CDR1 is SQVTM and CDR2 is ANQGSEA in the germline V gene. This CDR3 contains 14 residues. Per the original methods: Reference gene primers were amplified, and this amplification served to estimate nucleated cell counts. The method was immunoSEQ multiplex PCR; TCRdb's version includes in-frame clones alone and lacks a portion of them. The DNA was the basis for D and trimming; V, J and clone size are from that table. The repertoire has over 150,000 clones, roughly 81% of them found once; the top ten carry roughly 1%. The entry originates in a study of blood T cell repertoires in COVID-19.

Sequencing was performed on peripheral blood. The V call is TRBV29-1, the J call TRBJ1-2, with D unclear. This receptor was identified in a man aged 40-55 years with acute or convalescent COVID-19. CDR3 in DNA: TGCAGCGTTGATGGGTCGAACAGTAACTATGGCTACACCTTC. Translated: CSVDGSNSNYGYTF.